These 32 T cell receptor beta chains share one sample of origin, sequenced in a study of CD8 T cells in Susac syndrome (dated by TCRdb to the late 2010s). The library was produced with the immunoSEQ multiplex PCR assay. RNA was extracted with the RNeasy kit and roughly 0.45 to 1 ug was reverse transcribed using random hexamers. The public reads were reprocessed in TCRdb via fastp at Q25 and MiXCR, keeping in-frame beta chains. Rows are unified per CDR3 protein, each entry keeping the most common DNA and genes. The sample table lists about 180,000 distinct CDR3 sequences, roughly 94% of them with a count of one. The ten most abundant clones make up approximately 0.11% of the sample. The sequencing input was CD4+ T cells from PBMCs. Receptors originate from a human donor with Susac syndrome.

The V call is TRBV7-9, the J call TRBJ1-5, with a tentative D call TRBD1 (6 bases). This CDR3 spans 17 amino acids. Germline CDR1 is SEHNR and CDR2 is FQNEAQ (reference sequence). Trimming pared 5 bases from V and 0 bases from J, leaving 17 bases between. CDR3 coding DNA: TGTGCCAGCAGCCCTAGGGGGGGAGACACTAGCAATCAGCCCCAGCATTTT. Translating it yields CASSPRGGDTSNQPQHF.

The gene calls are TRBV5-1 and TRBJ1-1; 7 nucleotides line up with TRBD1. The CDR3 length is 13 residues. J gave up 11 bases and V 1 base, and 8 bases lay outside the gene matches. The germline gives CDR1 SGHRS, CDR2 YFSETQ. The CDR3 DNA reads TGCGCCAGCAGCTTGATTCCCCAGGGGGAGGCTTTCTTT. Its translation: CASSLIPQGEAFF. The full variable domain, completed using reference TRBV5-1 and TRBJ1-1, is KAGVTQTPRYLIKTRGQQVTLSCSPISGHRSVSWYQQTPGQGLQFLFEYFSETQRNKGNFPGRFSGRQFSNSRSEMNVSTLELGDSALYLCASSLIPQGEAFFGQGTRLTVV.

The CDR3 loop reads CGTAETSGNTIYF. The CDR3, as DNA: TGCGGAACGGCGGAAACCTCTGGAAACACCATATATTTT. This chain joins TRBV5-1 and TRBJ1-3, with unresolved D. CDR3 length: 13 residues. Germline CDR1 reads SGHRS; CDR2 reads YFSETQ.

In its sample, this clonotype was seen once. The V and J genes are TRBV29-1 and TRBJ2-6; 8 bases align to TRBD1. Unmatched junction bases numbered 8, after V lost 1 base and J lost 0 bases. The CDR3 has 18 amino acids. Germline CDR1 SQVTM, CDR2 ANQGSEA. In DNA form, the CDR3 reads TGCAGCGTTGAAGTTCAAAGGACAGGGAACTCTGGGGCCAACGTCCTGACTTTC. Protein product: CSVEVQRTGNSGANVLTF.

This clonotype has a single count. V is TRBV2 and J is TRBJ1-5; D might be TRBD1 (6 bases). The CDR3 runs 15 residues. V was pared by 7 bases and J by 7 bases, with 20 bases between. Germline loops: CDR1 SNHLY, CDR2 FYNNEI. CDR3 DNA sequence: TGTGCCAGCACCACCGGGGGGCCCAGAAGGCAGCCCCAGCATTTT. Its translation is CASTTGGPRRQPQHF.

The CDR3 loop is CSARPDYYGYTF. Here the CDR3 DNA reads TGCAGTGCTAGACCGGACTACTATGGCTACACCTTC. This chain joins TRBV20-1 and TRBJ1-2; D remains unclear. CDR3 size: 12 residues. V shed 2 bases and J shed 3 bases, with 7 bases lying between them. CDR1 and CDR2 from the germline V gene are DFQATT and SNEGSKA (reference sequence).

The V and J genes are TRBV4-1 and TRBJ2-2; D is perhaps TRBD1 (5 bases). The CDR3 runs 14 residues. Trimming cost V 1 base and J 5 bases, with 8 bases left between them. Germline V lookup: CDR1 MGHRA, CDR2 YSYEKL. This CDR3 reads CASSQAGWTGELFF. In DNA, the CDR3 is TGCGCCAGCAGCCAAGCAGGGTGGACCGGGGAGCTGTTTTTT.

The J gene is TRBJ1-2, the V gene TRBV13; D gene uncertain. The CDR3 runs 13 residues. Trimming stripped 5 bases from V and 6 bases from J, with 13 bases between. In germline, CDR1 is PRHDT, CDR2 FYEKMQ (reference sequence). The chain's CDR3 is CASSIGPVDGYTF. The CDR3 region has the DNA TGTGCCAGCAGCATCGGGCCGGTGGATGGCTACACCTTC. The entire variable domain, with the rest obtained from reference TRBV13 and TRBJ1-2, is as follows: AAGVIQSPRHLIKEKRETATLKCYPIPRHDTVYWYQQGPGQDPQFLISFYEKMQSDKGSIPDRFSAQQFSDYHSELNMSSLELGDSALYFCASSIGPVDGYTFGSGTRLTVV.

This clonotype was seen only a few times. V usage is TRBV7-2 and J usage is TRBJ2-5; the D gene is possibly TRBD1 (6 bases). The CDR3 length is 13 residues. CDR1 is SGHTA and CDR2 is FQGNSA in the germline V gene. The V gene lost 5 bases and the J gene lost 5 bases, with 12 bases spanning the gap. CDR3 in amino acids: CASSLRGRETQYF. DNA for the CDR3: TGTGCCAGCAGCCTCAGGGGTCGGGAGACCCAGTACTTC.

This clonotype showed up just a few times. V and J are TRBV6-5 and TRBJ1-2, with D unresolved. The CDR3 has 11 amino acids. Between the trimmed V and J ends, which lost 9 bases and 2 bases, there was a span of 7 bases. In germline, CDR1 is MNHEY, CDR2 SVGAGI. This CDR3 is CASSNNYGYTF. The DNA of the CDR3 is TGTGCCAGTAGCAACAACTATGGCTACACCTTC.

The chain combines TRBV20-1 with TRBJ2-3; no clear D gene. The germline V gene has CDR1 DFQATT and CDR2 SNEGSKA (reference sequence). Trimming left V 4 bases short and J 0 bases short, with 5 bases between. The CDR3 has 12 residues. This CDR3 reads CSATLSTDTQYF. The CDR3 nucleotides are TGCAGTGCTACCTTAAGCACAGATACGCAGTATTTT.

V gene TRBV12-3 or TRBV12-4 combines with J gene TRBJ1-2, with D tentatively TRBD1 (5 bases). V was shortened by 5 bases and J by 1 base, with 11 bases between the two germline ends. This CDR3 contains 14 residues. CDR3 bases: TGTGCCAGCAGTCCGAGGACAAATAACTATGGCTACACCTTC. The encoded protein is CASSPRTNNYGYTF.

The rearrangement uses TRBV27 and TRBJ2-3, with 10 positions matching TRBD2. Trimming at V came to 7 bases and at J to 1 base, leaving 8 bases not matched to a gene. The CDR3 is 16 residues long. The germline V gene encodes CDR1 MNHEY and CDR2 SMNVEV (reference sequence). CDR3 in DNA: TGTGCCAGCACTAATGGGGGGACTAGCGGCACAGATACGCAGTATTTT. This translates into CASTNGGTSGTDTQYF.

The chain couples TRBV5-1 to TRBJ2-7, with TRBD2 identical over 9 bases. The V and J ends lost 0 bases and 3 bases, in that order; junction bases with no gene match: 4. The CDR3 sequence is 15 residues long. CDR1 is SGHRS and CDR2 is YFSETQ in the germline V gene. The CDR3 nucleotides read TGCGCCAGCAGCTTGGGGGGTAGCGGGAGCTACGAGCAGTACTTC. This codes for CASSLGGSGSYEQYF. Filled out from reference TRBV5-1 and TRBJ2-7, the complete variable domain reads KAGVTQTPRYLIKTRGQQVTLSCSPISGHRSVSWYQQTPGQGLQFLFEYFSETQRNKGNFPGRFSGRQFSNSRSEMNVSTLELGDSALYLCASSLGGSGSYEQYFGPGTRLTVT.

This clonotype was seen only once. This chain joins TRBV20-1 and TRBJ1-2; TRBD1 might be the D (5 bases). This CDR3 spans 14 amino acids. V lost 3 bases to trimming and J lost 10 bases, with 21 bases between them. In germline, CDR1 is DFQATT, CDR2 SNEGSKA (reference sequence). The CDR3 sequence: CSARTPAIGDFYTF. CDR3 nucleotide sequence: TGCAGTGCTAGGACCCCCGCAATCGGGGACTTCTACACCTTC.

This chain links TRBV5-1 with TRBJ2-1; TRBD2 matches at 8 bases. This CDR3 is 14 amino acids long. Germline V gives CDR1 SGHRS, CDR2 YFSETQ. V shed 10 bases, J shed 4 bases, and the junction held 10 bases outside the gene matches. CDR3 amino acids: CASTPGGGYNEQFF. As DNA, the CDR3 is TGCGCCTCAACCCCGGGCGGGGGGTACAATGAGCAGTTCTTC.

V is TRBV21-1 and J is TRBJ1-3; the table names TRBD1, a call not compared with the DNA. TRBV21-1 is noted as a pseudogene. This CDR3 is built from 14 residues. The CDR3 spells CASSGAASGNTIYF. In DNA form, the CDR3 reads TGTGCCAGCAGCGGGGCAGCCTCTGGAAACACCATATATTTT.

The rearrangement joins TRBV25-1 to TRBJ2-7; D is perhaps TRBD1 or TRBD2 (5 bases each). With 4 bases removed from V and 7 bases from J, the gap between germline ends came to 11 bases. The length of the CDR3 is 12 residues. Germline V gene lookup returns CDR1 MGHDK and CDR2 SYGVNS. This CDR3 reads CASSVGTREQYF. The CDR3 DNA sequence: TGTGCCAGCAGTGTGGGGACGAGGGAGCAGTACTTC.

This chain uses TRBV4-2 with TRBJ2-5; 12 bases are a match to TRBD2. The trim removed 1 base at V and 4 bases at J, leaving 4 bases unmatched. The V gene's germline CDR1 is LGHNA and CDR2 YNFKEQ. The CDR3 is 16 amino acids. The CDR3 loop is CASSQGGLAGRETQYF. As DNA, the CDR3 is TGTGCCAGCAGCCAAGGGGGACTAGCGGGTCGAGAGACCCAGTACTTC.

The chain couples TRBV3-1 to TRBJ2-2; 7 nucleotides match TRBD2. The V gene's germline CDR1 is LGHDT and CDR2 YNNKEL (reference sequence). The CDR3 runs to 15 residues. J lost 4 bases, V lost 1 base, and 3 bases had no gene match. CDR3 sequence reads: CASSQGLALTGELFF. The CDR3 DNA reads TGTGCCAGCAGCCAAGGACTAGCCCTCACCGGGGAGCTGTTTTTT.

This chain uses TRBV4-3 with TRBJ1-2; D is possibly TRBD1 (5 bases). Germline V gives CDR1 LGHNA, CDR2 YSLEER. V lost 3 bases and J 6 bases, leaving 11 bases between the germline ends. The CDR3 sequence is 13 residues long. The CDR3 loop is CASSHRGGDGYTF. Here the CDR3 DNA reads TGCGCCAGCAGCCATCGCGGGGGGGATGGCTACACCTTC.

The table lists this clonotype with a count of one. The genes are TRBV2 and TRBJ2-6, with TRBD1 as a possible D gene (6 bases). V dropped 3 bases and J dropped 2 bases, with 14 bases sitting between them. Per germline, CDR1 SNHLY and CDR2 FYNNEI. The CDR3 extends over 17 amino acids. CDR3 residues: CASSDDTRGAGANVLTF. The CDR3 DNA reads as TGTGCCAGCAGTGACGATACCAGGGGAGCTGGGGCCAACGTCCTGACTTTC.

The chain has TRBV7-2 and TRBJ1-6; 8 nucleotides agree with TRBD1. Germline CDR1 and CDR2: SGHTA and FQGNSA. The CDR3 has 16 amino acids. V gave up 5 bases and J gave up 8 bases; unmatched junction bases: 11. The CDR3, as DNA: TGTGCCAGCAGCCCAGGGACAGGCCTCTCATATTCACCCCTCCACTTT. Its protein product is CASSPGTGLSYSPLHF.

The rearrangement uses TRBV3-1 and TRBJ2-7, with D tentatively TRBD2 (5 bases). The germline gives CDR1 LGHDT, CDR2 YNNKEL (reference sequence). Deletions cut 3 bases from V and 6 bases from J, with 15 bases between. The CDR3 consists of 14 residues. For the CDR3, the DNA is TGTGCCAGCAGCCAGGGGAGCCAGCCGGCCGAGCAGTACTTC. Its translation: CASSQGSQPAEQYF.

The chain carries TRBV5-4 and TRBJ1-6; 11 bases align to TRBD1. Germline V gene sequence: CDR1 SGHNT, CDR2 YYREEE (reference sequence). The CDR3 spans 16 residues. Trimming cost V 5 bases and J 7 bases; bases outside gene matches: 8. CDR3 region: CASSSFRTGGNSPLHF. The CDR3 bases are TGTGCCAGCAGTTCTTTCCGGACAGGGGGCAATTCACCCCTCCACTTT.

This sequence joins TRBV6-1 and TRBJ2-5, with 7 bases that match TRBD1. This CDR3 has 16 residues. The J segment lost 1 base and the V segment lost 5 bases, leaving 10 bases of the junction unmatched. CDR1 is MNHNS, CDR2 SASEGT, per germline. In DNA, the CDR3 is TGTGCCAGCAGTACCAAACAGGGGTGGTTCCAAGAGACCCAGTACTTC. It encodes CASSTKQGWFQETQYF.

The chain combines TRBV20-1 with TRBJ2-1; tentative D call: TRBD2 (6 bases). Trimming shortened V by 5 bases and J by 6 bases, and 20 bases separated the two germline ends. From germline, CDR1 is DFQATT and CDR2 SNEGSKA (reference sequence). The CDR3 sequence is 15 residues long. The CDR3 region is CSAGMTRTSANEQFF. The CDR3 DNA sequence: TGCAGTGCTGGGATGACTAGAACGTCGGCCAATGAGCAGTTCTTC.

The chain recombines TRBV20-1 with TRBJ2-3; 7 positions match TRBD2. Germline V gene data show CDR1 as DFQATT and CDR2 as SNEGSKA (reference sequence). This CDR3 comprises 15 residues. J lost 2 bases, V lost 0 bases, and 5 bases had no gene match. The CDR3 here is CSARDPSGDTDTQYF. The CDR3, as DNA: TGCAGTGCTAGAGACCCCAGCGGGGACACAGATACGCAGTATTTT.

The V and J genes are TRBV20-1 and TRBJ2-1, with TRBD1 matching over 8 bases. The germline V gene has CDR1 DFQATT and CDR2 SNEGSKA (reference sequence). The CDR3 is made up of 15 amino acids. The junction had 9 bases not matched to a gene; V was cut back by 5 bases and J by 3 bases. For the CDR3, the DNA is TGCAGTGCTCGTCGAAGCGGACAGGGCTACAATGAGCAGTTCTTC. Encoded protein: CSARRSGQGYNEQFF.

The chain recombines TRBV18 with TRBJ2-7; unclear D gene. V lost 3 bases and J lost 7, with 10 bases in between. Germline CDR1 KGHSH, CDR2 LQKENI. The CDR3 is made up of 12 amino acids. This CDR3 is CASSPSKWEQYF. As DNA, the CDR3 is TGTGCCAGCTCACCGAGTAAGTGGGAGCAGTACTTC. Using reference TRBV18 and TRBJ2-7 for the parts outside the CDR3, the full variable domain is NAGVMQNPRHLVRRRGQEARLRCSPMKGHSHVYWYRQLPEEGLKFMVYLQKENIIDESGMPKERFSAEFPKEGPSILRIQQVVRGDSAAYFCASSPSKWEQYFGPGTRLTVT.

V is TRBV19 and J is TRBJ2-6; D uncertain. Germline V CDR1 and CDR2: LNHDA, SQIVND (reference sequence). The CDR3 contains 15 residues. Trimming shortened V by 4 bases and J by 0 bases, and 7 bases separated the two germline ends. This chain's CDR3 is CASSTKNSGANVLTF. The CDR3 coding sequence is TGTGCCAGTAGTACGAAGAACTCTGGGGCCAACGTCCTGACTTTC.

This sequence joins TRBV9 and TRBJ2-2; TRBD2 agrees at 12 bases. Germline loops: CDR1 SGDLS, CDR2 YYNGEE. There are 17 residues in the CDR3. The junction had 8 bases not matched to a gene; V was cut back by 3 bases and J by 5 bases. CDR3: CASSERLAGASTGELFF. The CDR3 DNA follows: TGTGCCAGCAGCGAGAGACTAGCGGGGGCATCAACCGGGGAGCTGTTTTTT.